Below are 14 T cell receptor beta chains sequenced from a single sample in a study of PD-1 blockade in mismatch repair-deficient tumors (TCRdb year 2017). To prepare the library, the immunoSEQ multiplex PCR assay was applied. TCRdb obtained this table from immuneACCESS and retained in-frame rearrangements with V and J assigned. These tables miss some clones; where compared with another copy, unresolved V genes account for less than half of the shortfall, and the remainder is unexplained. This sample has some 100,000 clones in its table, and 82% of those were observed once. The ten largest clones add up to around 6.5% of the sample. Sequencing was performed on peripheral blood, taken less than 37 weeks after starting pembrolizumab. The receptors derive from an adult with mismatch repair-deficient cancer.

The chain couples TRBV6-5 to TRBJ1-2; the D is unclear. Germline-derived CDR1 and CDR2 are MNHEY and SVGAGI. Trimming cost V 6 bases and J 1 base, with 9 bases left between them. This CDR3 region has 13 residues. The CDR3 DNA reads as TGTGCCAGCAGCCCGGACTATAACTATGGCTACACCTTC. Protein sequence: CASSPDYNYGYTF.

The V gene is TRBV18, the J gene TRBJ2-7; tentatively, D is TRBD1 or TRBD2 (6 bases each). Germline V lookup: CDR1 KGHSH, CDR2 LQKENI. Trimming left V 3 bases short and J 3 bases short, with 18 bases between. The CDR3 extends over 16 amino acids. This CDR3 reads CASSPQVFGGLYEQYF. In nucleotides, the CDR3 is TGTGCCAGCTCACCCCAAGTTTTTGGGGGGCTCTACGAGCAGTACTTC.

The chain links TRBV30 to TRBJ1-1, with D perhaps TRBD1 (5 bases). CDR3 length equals 12 residues. V lost 2 bases, J lost 7 bases, and 11 bases lay in between. Germline V gene lookup returns CDR1 GTSNPN and CDR2 SVGIG (reference sequence). CDR3 sequence reads: CAWSRDAHEAFF. The CDR3 nucleotides are TGTGCCTGGAGTCGGGACGCGCATGAAGCTTTCTTT. Full variable domain (remainder filled in from reference TRBV30 and TRBJ1-1): SQTIHQWPATLVQPVGSPLSLECTVEGTSNPNLYWYRQAAGRGLQLLFYSVGIGQISSEVPQNLSASRPQDRQFILSSKKLLLSDSGFYLCAWSRDAHEAFFGQGTRLTVV.

The genes are TRBV6-1 and TRBJ2-7; D is tentatively TRBD1 or TRBD2 (5 bases each). V lost 7 bases, J lost 4 bases, and 17 bases lay in between. Germline V gene sequence: CDR1 MNHNS, CDR2 SASEGT. The CDR3 consists of 14 residues. The CDR3 is CASTPGAGKYEQYF. The CDR3 nucleotides read TGTGCCAGCACTCCCGGGGCAGGGAAGTACGAGCAGTACTTC.

The chain has TRBV9 and TRBJ1-1, with a weak D call TRBD1 (5 bases). This CDR3 comprises 14 residues. The V gene's germline CDR1 is SGDLS and CDR2 YYNGEE. V lost 3 bases, J lost 1 base, and 10 bases lay in between. This CDR3 is CASSENDRNTEAFF. CDR3 coding DNA: TGTGCCAGCAGCGAAAATGACAGGAACACTGAAGCTTTCTTT.

The V gene is TRBV9, the J gene TRBJ1-1; D gene uncertain. The germline CDR1 and CDR2 sequences are SGDLS and YYNGEE. Trimming removed 0 bases from V and 2 bases from J, with 11 bases in between. The CDR3 covers 15 residues. The DNA of the CDR3 is TGTGCCAGCAGCGTAGCGCCCCGAACAAACACTGAAGCTTTCTTT. It codes for CASSVAPRTNTEAFF.

This rearrangement joins TRBV4-2 to TRBJ1-2; 7 positions match TRBD1. CDR1 is LGHNA, CDR2 YNFKEQ, per germline. The J segment lost 4 bases and the V segment lost 1 base, leaving 6 bases of the junction unmatched. The CDR3 sequence is 15 residues long. CDR3 coding DNA: TGTGCCAGCAGCCAAGGGCAGGGACAGTCCTATGGCTACACCTTC. Amino acids: CASSQGQGQSYGYTF.

The chain links TRBV19 to TRBJ2-2; either TRBD1 or TRBD2 may fit D (6 bases each). Germline assignment: CDR1 LNHDA and CDR2 SQIVND (reference sequence). V dropped 2 bases and J dropped 6 bases, with 7 bases sitting between them. The CDR3 runs 13 residues. The CDR3 DNA follows: TGTGCCAGTAGTATAAGGGGGGCCGGGGAGCTGTTTTTT. It is translated as CASSIRGAGELFF. Supplemented by reference TRBV19 and TRBJ2-2, the full variable domain reads DGGITQSPKYLFRKEGQNVTLSCEQNLNHDAMYWYRQDPGQGLRLIYYSQIVNDFQKGDIAEGYSVSREKKESFPLTVTSAQKNPTAFYLCASSIRGAGELFFGEGSRLTVL.

There are a few counts of this clone. V usage is TRBV5-5 and J usage is TRBJ1-1; D not resolved. This CDR3 region has 13 residues. Trimming removed 5 bases from V and 4 bases from J, with 12 bases in between. Germline V gives CDR1 SGHKS, CDR2 YYEKEE (reference sequence). In DNA, the CDR3 is TGTGCCAGCAGTTTCGTTTTGGGCACTGAAGCTTTCTTT. Its translation is CASSFVLGTEAFF.

A single count supports this clone. V gene TRBV2 combines with J gene TRBJ1-3; TRBD1 agrees at 11 bases. V lost 7 bases and J lost 3; bases outside the gene matches: 5. Germline V gene data show CDR1 as SNHLY and CDR2 as FYNNEI. This CDR3 is built from 15 residues. The CDR3 spells CASTPGTGGGNTIYF. For the CDR3, the DNA is TGTGCCAGCACTCCCGGGACAGGGGGTGGAAACACCATATATTTT.

V gene TRBV7-2 combines with J gene TRBJ2-7; unclear D gene. CDR3 size: 13 residues. With 6 bases removed from V and 3 bases from J, the gap between germline ends came to 12 bases. The germline V gene encodes CDR1 SGHTA and CDR2 FQGNSA. The CDR3 protein is CASSSQVLYEQYF. The DNA for the CDR3 is TGTGCCAGCAGTTCTCAGGTACTCTACGAGCAGTACTTC.

The CDR3 spells CASSYTGTGPNEKLFF. Here the CDR3 DNA reads TGTGCCAGCAGTTATACGGGGACAGGGCCTAATGAAAAACTGTTTTTT. This rearrangement joins TRBV6-5 to TRBJ1-4, with 9 bases aligning to TRBD1. After removal of 3 bases from V and 3 bases from J, the junction contained 5 bases not matched to a gene. Germline V gene data show CDR1 as MNHEY and CDR2 as SVGAGI. This CDR3 has 16 amino acids.

The V and J genes are TRBV7-8 and TRBJ2-7, with TRBD2 matching over 14 bases. This CDR3 is built from 16 residues. V lost 5 bases and J lost 7; bases outside the gene matches: 10. In germline, CDR1 is SGHVS, CDR2 FQNEAQ. CDR3 bases: TGTGCCAGCAGCCCGACCCCCCGGACTAGCGGGGGGGAGCAGTACTTC. This codes for CASSPTPRTSGGEQYF. The full variable domain, in which reference TRBV7-8 and TRBJ2-7 provide the parts outside the CDR3, is GAGVSQSPRYKVAKRGQDVALRCDPISGHVSLFWYQQALGQGPEFLTYFQNEAQLDKSGLPSDRFFAERPEGSVSTLKIQRTQQEDSAVYLCASSPTPRTSGGEQYFGPGTRLTVT.

J is TRBJ2-5 and V is TRBV5-6; 7 bases are shared with TRBD2. CDR3 length: 14 residues. CDR1 is SGHDT and CDR2 is YYEEEE in the germline V gene. J was trimmed by 5 bases and V by 0 bases; bases with no gene match: 4. CDR3 amino acids: CASSLGGEGETQYF. The CDR3 DNA is TGTGCCAGCAGCTTGGGAGGGGAGGGGGAGACCCAGTACTTC.